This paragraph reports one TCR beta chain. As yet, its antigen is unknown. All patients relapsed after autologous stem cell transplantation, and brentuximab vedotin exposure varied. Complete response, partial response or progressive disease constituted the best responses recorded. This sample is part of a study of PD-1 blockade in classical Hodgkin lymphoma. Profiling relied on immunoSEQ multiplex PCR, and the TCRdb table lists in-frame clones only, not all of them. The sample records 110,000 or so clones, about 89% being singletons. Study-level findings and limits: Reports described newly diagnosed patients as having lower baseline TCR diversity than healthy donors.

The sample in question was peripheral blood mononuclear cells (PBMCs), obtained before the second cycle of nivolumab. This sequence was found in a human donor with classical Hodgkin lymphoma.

Here the CDR3 DNA reads TGTGCCAGCAGCACCAACAGGGACCCTAACTATGGCTACACCTTC. Translated, it gives CASSTNRDPNYGYTF. The chain carries TRBV27 and TRBJ1-2, with a possible D match to TRBD1 (6 bases). Germline CDR1 MNHEY, CDR2 SMNVEV (reference sequence). CDR3 size: 15 residues. V lost 6 bases and J lost 0, with 14 bases in between.